One and the same sample provided the 21 T cell receptor beta chains below, sequenced in a study of blood T cell repertoires in COVID-19. This table comes from immunoSEQ multiplex PCR, and its TCRdb copy is limited to in-frame clones, with some not included. The sample has about 76,000 clones, 90% seen once. The sample comprised peripheral blood. These receptors were obtained from a human donor in a cohort sampled during active COVID-19.

The chain has TRBV7-8 and TRBJ1-2; TRBD1 matches at 8 bases. V shed 1 base, J shed 8 bases, and the junction held 6 bases outside the gene matches. Germline CDR1 SGHVS, CDR2 FQNEAQ. The CDR3 has 14 amino acids. The DNA of the CDR3 is TGTGCCAGCAGCTTAGAGGGACAGGTTAAAGGCTACACCTTC. It codes for CASSLEGQVKGYTF. The full variable domain, its missing parts supplied by reference TRBV7-8 and TRBJ1-2, is GAGVSQSPRYKVAKRGQDVALRCDPISGHVSLFWYQQALGQGPEFLTYFQNEAQLDKSGLPSDRFFAERPEGSVSTLKIQRTQQEDSAVYLCASSLEGQVKGYTFGSGTRLTVV.

The chain links TRBV4-3 to TRBJ1-4; D is unresolved. Germline V gene sequence: CDR1 LGHNA, CDR2 YSLEER. The CDR3 runs to 16 residues. Trimming removed 0 bases at V and 0 bases at J, with 8 bases between. The CDR3 spells CASSQDLGATNEKLFF. In nucleotides, the CDR3 is TGCGCCAGCAGCCAAGATCTCGGAGCAACTAATGAAAAACTGTTTTTT.

The V gene is TRBV5-1, the J gene TRBJ2-5; D unresolved. CDR1 is SGHRS and CDR2 is YFSETQ in the germline V gene. With 0 bases removed from V and 1 base from J, the gap between germline ends came to 4 bases. The CDR3 length is 13 residues. For the CDR3, the DNA is TGCGCCAGCAGCTTGGCCTTCCAAGAGACCCAGTACTTC. Its translation is CASSLAFQETQYF.

The V call is TRBV7-8, the J call TRBJ2-5; 8 positions agree with TRBD2. Germline values: CDR1 SGHVS, CDR2 FQNEAQ. The CDR3 consists of 16 residues. Unmatched junction bases numbered 13, after V lost 5 bases and J lost 5 bases. The CDR3 is CASSPARGGRLETQYF. CDR3 DNA: TGTGCCAGCAGCCCAGCTCGGGGGGGAAGGCTGGAGACCCAGTACTTC. Combining the CDR3 with reference TRBV7-8 and TRBJ2-5 gives the whole variable domain GAGVSQSPRYKVAKRGQDVALRCDPISGHVSLFWYQQALGQGPEFLTYFQNEAQLDKSGLPSDRFFAERPEGSVSTLKIQRTQQEDSAVYLCASSPARGGRLETQYFGPGTRLLVL.

The CDR3 protein is CASSLEYRGSAKDEQYF. Written as DNA, the CDR3 is TGTGCCAGCAGCTTAGAATACCGGGGGTCGGCCAAAGACGAGCAGTACTTC. The V gene is TRBV7-6, the J gene TRBJ2-7; D is possibly TRBD2 (6 bases). Germline assignment: CDR1 SGHVS and CDR2 FNYEAQ. V was clipped by 1 base and J by 5 bases, with 21 bases between them. The CDR3 consists of 17 residues.

The chain is built from TRBV4-3 and TRBJ2-2, with D unresolved. This CDR3 region has 15 residues. Germline loops: CDR1 LGHNA, CDR2 YSLEER. V was pared by 0 bases and J by 6 bases, with 11 bases between. CDR3 residues: CASSQETTWAGELFF. The DNA for the CDR3 is TGCGCCAGCAGCCAAGAAACTACCTGGGCCGGGGAGCTGTTTTTT.

The chain has TRBV28 and TRBJ2-1; no firm D call. Germline loops: CDR1 MDHEN, CDR2 SYDVKM. The CDR3 is 15 amino acids. V lost 4 bases and J lost 2, with 12 bases in between. In DNA form, the CDR3 reads TGTGCCAGCAGTTCGGTCACTAAGACCTACAATGAGCAGTTCTTC. This gives the protein CASSSVTKTYNEQFF.

There are a few counts of this clone. This chain uses TRBV7-9 with TRBJ2-5, with TRBD1 identical over 9 bases. This CDR3 is 14 amino acids long. Germline CDR1 SEHNR, CDR2 FQNEAQ (reference sequence). Germline trimming cut 5 bases from V and 2 bases from J; bases unmatched to any gene: 3. The CDR3 protein is CASSLGTGQETQYF. DNA of the CDR3: TGTGCCAGCAGCCTAGGGACAGGGCAAGAGACCCAGTACTTC.

V and J are TRBV30 and TRBJ2-7, with 7 bases matching TRBD1. The CDR3 contains 14 residues. J lost 1 base, V lost 1 base, and 4 bases had no gene match. The germline V gene has CDR1 GTSNPN and CDR2 SVGIG (reference sequence). Here the CDR3 DNA reads TGTGCCTGGAGTGCCCGGGACAGATCCTACGAGCAGTACTTC. Translation: CAWSARDRSYEQYF.

The chain joins TRBV5-1 to TRBJ2-5; D not certain. Looked up from germline, CDR1 is SGHRS and CDR2 is YFSETQ. Trimming removed 4 bases at V and 5 bases at J, with 18 bases between. This CDR3 comprises 15 residues. The CDR3 protein is CASSPLASFRETQYF. CDR3 bases: TGCGCCAGCAGCCCGTTAGCTTCGTTTCGGGAGACCCAGTACTTC.

This chain uses TRBV28 with TRBJ1-1; TRBD1 matches at 7 bases. Per germline, CDR1 MDHEN and CDR2 SYDVKM. V lost 5 bases, J lost 1 base, and 7 bases stayed unmatched. The CDR3 is 15 amino acids. CDR3 loop: CASSIQQGRNTEAFF. The CDR3 region has the DNA TGTGCCAGCAGTATCCAACAGGGGCGGAACACTGAAGCTTTCTTT.

V usage is TRBV7-2 and J usage is TRBJ1-4; D unresolved. Germline-derived CDR1 and CDR2 are SGHTA and FQGNSA. The CDR3 has 16 amino acids. V lost 3 bases, J lost 0 bases, and 11 bases lay in between. The CDR3 DNA reads TGTGCCAGCAGCTTTGGAGGGTTCACAACTAATGAAAAACTGTTTTTT. Translation: CASSFGGFTTNEKLFF.

The J gene is TRBJ2-6, the V gene TRBV23-1; D may be TRBD1 (6 bases). TRBV23-1 is marked as an open reading frame, function uncertain. V was trimmed by 2 bases and J by 1 base, leaving 15 bases between them. There are 18 residues in the CDR3. This CDR3 is CASSQPGTHSSGANVLTF. In DNA form, the CDR3 reads TGCGCCAGCAGTCAACCCGGGACACATTCTTCTGGGGCCAACGTCCTGACTTTC.

The V gene is TRBV19, the J gene TRBJ2-3; D is ambiguous. Per germline, CDR1 LNHDA and CDR2 SQIVND (reference sequence). V was clipped by 4 bases and J by 0 bases, with 8 bases between them. The CDR3 is 14 residues long. CDR3 sequence (DNA): TGTGCCAGTAGTACCCTTCCGAGCACAGATACGCAGTATTTT. Translation: CASSTLPSTDTQYF.

The CDR3: CSVASGGSYEQYF. CDR3 DNA sequence: TGCAGCGTCGCTAGCGGGGGGTCCTACGAGCAGTACTTC. The V and J genes are TRBV29-1 and TRBJ2-7; TRBD2 agrees at 11 bases. The junction had 2 bases not matched to a gene; V was cut back by 6 bases and J by 1 base. Germline CDR1 and CDR2: SQVTM and ANQGSEA. The CDR3 has 13 residues.

The chain employs TRBV6-2 or TRBV6-3 and TRBJ2-2; 7 positions agree with TRBD1. Germline V gives CDR1 MNHEY, CDR2 SVGEGT. CDR3 length: 15 residues. J lost 7 bases, V lost 2 bases, and 7 bases had no gene match. CDR3 nucleotides: TGTGCCAGCAGTTACCTCACAGGGGCGGTCGGGGAGCTGTTTTTT. It specifies CASSYLTGAVGELFF.

This chain joins TRBV6-6 and TRBJ2-5, with D unclear. V lost 5 bases to trimming and J lost 0 bases, with 10 bases between them. The germline V gene encodes CDR1 MNHNY and CDR2 SVGAGI (reference sequence). The CDR3 contains 14 residues. The CDR3 DNA is TGTGCCAGCAGTGCCTACAGCAACCAAGAGACCCAGTACTTC. Its protein product is CASSAYSNQETQYF.

V gene TRBV6-5 combines with J gene TRBJ2-1; TRBD2 matches 7 bases. Germline CDR1 and CDR2: MNHEY and SVGAGI. The J segment lost 8 bases and the V segment lost 5 bases, leaving 6 bases of the junction unmatched. The CDR3 is 13 residues long. Written as DNA, the CDR3 is TGTGCCAGCAGTCTACCTGGGAGGGATGAGCAGTTCTTC. Translated, it gives CASSLPGRDEQFF.

V is TRBV29-1 and J is TRBJ2-7, with 13 bases lining up with TRBD2. The J segment lost 3 bases and the V segment lost 6 bases, leaving 2 bases of the junction unmatched. The CDR3 covers 13 residues. Germline V gives CDR1 SQVTM, CDR2 ANQGSEA. The CDR3 region is CSVGLAGSYEQYF. CDR3 in DNA: TGCAGCGTGGGACTAGCGGGAAGCTACGAGCAGTACTTC.

This sequence joins TRBV19 and TRBJ2-7, with 10 positions matching TRBD2. The CDR3 consists of 16 residues. The trim removed 5 bases at V and 1 base at J, leaving 8 bases unmatched. The V gene's germline CDR1 is LNHDA and CDR2 SQIVND (reference sequence). This CDR3 is CASSRAGTSASYEQYF. The CDR3 DNA reads as TGTGCCAGTAGTCGGGCCGGGACTAGCGCATCCTACGAGCAGTACTTC.

The genes are TRBV12-3 or TRBV12-4 and TRBJ2-1; no firm D call. The CDR3 is 11 residues long. Trimming cost V 7 bases and J 4 bases, with 5 bases left between them. The chain's CDR3 is CASTRYNEQFF. CDR3 bases: TGTGCCAGCACGAGGTACAATGAGCAGTTCTTC.